This is a list of T cell receptor beta chains from one sample in a study of Graves' ophthalmopathy and Graves' hyperthyroidism. TCRdb independently ran MiXCR on the multiplex PCR reads; one entry per CDR3 protein. The sample carries about 240,000 distinct CDR3 sequences, around 50% recorded once. Sequencing input: peripheral blood. These receptor sequences come from an adult man with Graves' ophthalmopathy. The CDR3 runs from the conserved cysteine through the conserved F or W. A clone size is listed for some rows: how often the clone was seen (once, few, many), or a class if it is expanded.

j_call clone_size cdr3_length v_call cdr3_aa
TRBJ2-7 NA 14 TRBV10-3 CAIRPDRVSYEQYF
TRBJ2-7 NA 16 TRBV15 CATSRDLGTGLYEQYF
TRBJ2-7 NA 13 TRBV29-1 CSVEEDSTYEQYF
TRBJ1-5 NA 12 TRBV19 CARSREYQPQHF
TRBJ2-7 few 13 TRBV6-2/TRBV6-3 CASSRQGTYEQYF
TRBJ1-5 few 15 TRBV5-8 CASSLETDSNQPQHF
TRBJ1-1 few 13 TRBV7-9 CASSLTSWTEAFF
TRBJ2-2 NA 19 TRBV24-1 CATSDLLGFGRGNTGELFF
TRBJ2-7 NA 15 TRBV9 CASSPRPYGAYEQYF
TRBJ1-1 NA 13 TRBV5-8 CASRPGGGNEAFF
TRBJ2-3 few 16 TRBV24-1 CATSDFGTGSTDTQYF
TRBJ1-1 NA 14 TRBV5-1 CASSFGTVNTEAFF
TRBJ2-7 NA 13 TRBV20-1 CSARDVSNYEQYF
TRBJ2-7 many 13 TRBV7-9 CASSSGTDGGRYF
TRBJ2-7 NA 14 TRBV20-1 CSAPSSGAAYEQYF
TRBJ1-1 NA 13 TRBV9 CASNRGGNTEAFF
TRBJ2-2 few 15 TRBV6-5 CASSDWGSNTGELFF
TRBJ1-2 NA 14 TRBV10-3 CAISENPTGYGYTF
TRBJ1-5 NA 16 TRBV19 CASSQDRQDGDQPQHF
TRBJ1-2 few 15 TRBV7-9 CASSFGTAANYGYTF
TRBJ1-6 many 14 TRBV10-3 CAISEGTPNSPLHF
TRBJ2-5 NA 14 TRBV28 CASKKTGGKETQYF
TRBJ1-2 NA 16 TRBV4-1 CASSQALGGSGYGYTF
TRBJ2-7 many 16 TRBV7-6 CASSLTGDVRGAVQYF
TRBJ1-5 NA 14 TRBV5-1 CASSAGTFNQPQHF
TRBJ1-1 few 14 TRBV9 CASSEWTGNTEAFF
TRBJ2-5 NA 16 TRBV10-3 CAISETGGRMTETQYF
TRBJ2-3 NA 10 TRBV29-1 CSVTRDTQYF
TRBJ2-7 NA 13 TRBV7-2 CASSLTQGYEQYF
TRBJ2-7 many 13 TRBV12-3/TRBV12-4 CASSLGRGYEQYF
TRBJ2-7 NA 11 TRBV10-2 CASSGASEQYF
TRBJ1-2 NA 15 TRBV12-3/TRBV12-4 CASSLVEQENYGYAF
TRBJ2-7 NA 15 TRBV24-1 CASSLEQAPSYEQYF
TRBJ2-7 few 12 TRBV20-1 CSAPTGWGEQYF
TRBJ1-5 few 15 TRBV19 CASSSTRALNQPQHF
TRBJ2-7 NA 16 TRBV15 CATSRSGDRGTYEQYF
TRBJ1-3 NA 15 TRBV7-2 CASSWGTGSGNTIYF
TRBJ2-7 NA 16 TRBV5-1 CASSLGGSGGAYEQYF
TRBJ1-6 once 18 TRBV9 CASSVEEGGQGAMTPPHF
TRBJ1-5 NA 12 TRBV19 CASSGWTGGLFF
TRBJ1-5 many 15 TRBV25-1 CASGERGNSNQPQHF
TRBJ2-7 NA 15 TRBV5-5 CASSPWTSSSYEQYF
TRBJ2-2 few 14 TRBV10-3 CATLAGELTGELFF
TRBJ1-5 NA 14 TRBV28 CASSLDRGSQPQHF
TRBJ2-7 NA 14 TRBV2 CASSPLTSGGSLYF
TRBJ2-6 NA 15 TRBV6-5 CASSPRFSGANVLTF
TRBJ2-7 NA 14 TRBV7-9 CASSLGPGYYEQYF
TRBJ1-1 NA 14 TRBV19 CASSRDRGKAEAFF
TRBJ2-3 NA 14 TRBV5-1 CASSLGTLGNTQYF
TRBJ1-2 many 13 TRBV7-9 CASSQNLGDGYTF
TRBJ1-2 NA 13 TRBV29-1 CSVGGTGNYGYTF
TRBJ2-2 few 11 TRBV29-1 CSGRGTGELFF